These 13 T cell receptor beta chains originate from one sample sequenced in a study of blood T cell repertoires in COVID-19. Generated by immunoSEQ multiplex PCR, the TCRdb table keeps only in-frame clones and is missing some. The sample lists just over 650,000 clones, around 89% occurring once. The sample comprised peripheral blood. The receptors come from a young woman with acute or convalescent COVID-19.

The V and J genes are TRBV29-1 and TRBJ1-3, with a tentative D call TRBD1 (5 bases). V shed 7 bases and J shed 0 bases, with 13 bases lying between them. Germline V gene data show CDR1 as SQVTM and CDR2 as ANQGSEA. CDR3 length: 14 amino acids. The CDR3 nucleotides read TGCAGCGCTGAGACAGTGAACTCTGGAAACACCATATATTTT. Its protein product is CSAETVNSGNTIYF.

This chain connects TRBV18 to TRBJ2-3; perhaps TRBD2 as D (5 bases). Germline CDR1 reads KGHSH; CDR2 reads LQKENI. V gave up 3 bases and J gave up 0 bases, with 7 bases separating them. This CDR3 contains 14 residues. The CDR3 loop reads CASSPRRSTDTQYF. The CDR3 region has the DNA TGTGCCAGCTCACCGCGGAGGAGCACAGATACGCAGTATTTT.

The rearrangement uses TRBV11-2 and TRBJ1-2; 9 bases line up with TRBD1. V trimming: 2 bases; J trimming: 4 bases; junction bases outside the gene matches: 8. CDR1 and CDR2 from the germline V gene are SGHAT and FQNNGV. The CDR3 totals 16 residues. CDR3 coding DNA: TGTGCCAGCAGCTTATATAGGGGGGGACAGGGCTATGGCTACACCTTC. This translates into CASSLYRGGQGYGYTF.

This clone was found a few times. The genes are TRBV3-1 (or the pseudogene TRBV3-2) and TRBJ1-1; weak D call: TRBD1 (6 bases). Trimming took off 6 bases at V and 5 bases at J, with 13 bases between the two ends. The germline V gene has CDR1 LGHDT and CDR2 YNNKEL (reference sequence). The CDR3 has 13 amino acids. The CDR3 DNA sequence: TGTGCCAGCAGTCGGACAGAGGGAACTGAAGCTTTCTTT. It is translated as CASSRTEGTEAFF.

The chain joins TRBV30 to TRBJ1-2; tentatively, D is TRBD1 (6 bases). This CDR3 spans 14 amino acids. CDR1 GTSNPN and CDR2 SVGIG come from the germline V gene (reference sequence). V lost 0 bases and J 2 bases, leaving 10 bases between the germline ends. The CDR3 sequence: CAWSVTGTNYGYTF. CDR3 nucleotides: TGTGCCTGGAGTGTAACAGGGACCAACTATGGCTACACCTTC.

This CDR3 reads CASSLGLRPEAFF. CDR3 bases: TGTGCCAGCAGCTTGGGATTGCGGCCTGAAGCTTTCTTT. The V and J genes are TRBV5-6 and TRBJ1-1, with D hard to call. V lost 0 bases and J 6 bases, leaving 9 bases between the germline ends. Germline-derived CDR1 and CDR2 are SGHDT and YYEEEE. There are 13 residues in the CDR3.

This sequence joins TRBV5-5 and TRBJ2-5; unclear D gene. The V gene's germline CDR1 is SGHKS and CDR2 YYEKEE (reference sequence). The V and J ends lost 0 bases and 1 base respectively, with 7 bases between them. The CDR3 contains 14 residues. CDR3 coding DNA: TGTGCCAGCAGCTTGGGGCAGGCCCAAGAGACCCAGTACTTC. It encodes CASSLGQAQETQYF.

The chain couples TRBV6-1 to TRBJ2-7; 10 bases match TRBD2. V lost 2 bases and J lost 2; bases outside the gene matches: 3. This CDR3 region has 15 residues. Germline V gene data show CDR1 as MNHNS and CDR2 as SASEGT. The CDR3, as DNA: TGTGCCAGCAGTGAACCCACTAGCGGGGCCTACGAGCAGTACTTC. Translating it yields CASSEPTSGAYEQYF.

The rearrangement joins TRBV29-1 to TRBJ1-2; D remains unclear. CDR3 length equals 13 residues. CDR1 is SQVTM, CDR2 ANQGSEA, per germline. Between the trimmed V and J ends, which lost 7 bases and 4 bases, there was a span of 16 bases. CDR3 region: CSGAGDLAYGYTF. CDR3 nucleotide sequence: TGCAGCGGAGCCGGGGATTTAGCCTATGGCTACACCTTC.

On this clone itself: This sample also contains other DNA sequences that code for the same CDR3. This rearrangement joins TRBV5-1 to TRBJ1-6; 7 nucleotides agree with TRBD1. The junction had 4 bases not matched to a gene; V was cut back by 3 bases and J by 7 bases. Germline V gene sequence: CDR1 SGHRS, CDR2 YFSETQ. The length of the CDR3 is 14 residues. CDR3 amino acids: CASSSGQTNSPLHF. CDR3 bases: TGCGCCAGCAGCTCGGGACAGACCAATTCACCCCTCCACTTT.

The V and J genes are TRBV6-1 and TRBJ1-5; D possibly corresponds to TRBD1 (6 bases). CDR1 and CDR2 (germline): MNHNS, SASEGT. V dropped 1 base and J dropped 6 bases, with 13 bases sitting between them. The CDR3 has 15 residues. The CDR3 DNA is TGTGCCAGCAGTGAAGGCAGGGGTTCGGGTCAGCCCCAGCATTTT. Translated, it gives CASSEGRGSGQPQHF.

The chain carries TRBV28 and TRBJ2-7; 8 nucleotides line up with TRBD1. Trimming at V came to 6 bases and at J to 12 bases, leaving 28 bases not matched to a gene. This CDR3 is 18 amino acids long. The V gene's germline CDR1 is MDHEN and CDR2 SYDVKM. CDR3 nucleotide sequence: TGTGCCAGCAGCTCACCTTTACAGGGGGGTTTCGGGTTAGCTGCGCTGTACTTC. It yields the protein CASSSPLQGGFGLAALYF.

This chain uses TRBV4-1 with TRBJ2-7, with 12 nucleotides matching TRBD2. Germline assignment: CDR1 MGHRA and CDR2 YSYEKL. CDR3 length: 15 residues. V trimming: 6 bases; J trimming: 4 bases; junction bases outside the gene matches: 7. The CDR3 region has the DNA TGCGCCAGCAGACCACTAGCGGGGGGAAGATACGAGCAGTACTTC. This encodes CASRPLAGGRYEQYF.